Listed below are T cell receptor beta chains from one sample, sequenced in a study of CD8 T cells in ankylosing spondylitis. TCRdb re-called the 5' RACE reads through MiXCR, storing one row per CDR3 protein. The sample records 300,000 to 350,000 distinct CDR3 sequences, 20% to 25% being singletons. Sequences were obtained from blood, either unsorted or a sorted T cell fraction (not recorded which). The receptor set was obtained from a female donor with ankylosing spondylitis or in good health (not recorded which). Both conserved end residues are part of each CDR3. The D gene is left open where the match is weak. Clone size is shown for a subset of rows, as once, few, many or a class of expanded clone.

size	D	V	J	CDR3	DNA
few	-	TRBV20-1	TRBJ2-7	CSARWRSGRIDEQYF	TGCAGTGCTAGGTGGCGATCGGGGAGGATCGACGAGCAGTACTTC
-	TRBD2	TRBV20-1	TRBJ2-3	CSARAGGADLDTQYF	TGCAGTGCTAGAGCGGGGGGGGCCGATTTGGATACGCAGTATTTT
-	-	TRBV4-1	TRBJ1-2	CASSRGPDNYGYTF	TGCGCCAGCAGCCGGGGACCTGATAACTATGGCTACACCTTC
-	-	TRBV7-9	TRBJ1-2	CASSLLSSRYGYTF	TGTGCCAGCAGCTTACTCTCCTCTCGTTATGGCTACACCTTC
-	TRBD1	TRBV15	TRBJ1-3	CATSLDRAGNTIYF	TGTGCCACCAGCTTAGACAGGGCTGGAAACACCATATATTTT
-	-	TRBV20-1	TRBJ2-3	CSAWPKADTQYF	TGCAGTGCTTGGCCTAAGGCAGATACGCAGTATTTT
many	-	TRBV4-2	TRBJ2-3	CASNHEKGGGDTQYF	TGTGCCAGCAACCACGAGAAGGGGGGAGGAGATACGCAGTATTTT
many	TRBD2	TRBV6-5	TRBJ2-7	CASSRLAGDYEQYF	TGTGCCAGCAGCCGACTAGCGGGAGACTACGAGCAGTACTTC
many	TRBD2	TRBV29-1	TRBJ2-7	CSVERTSGIDEQYF	TGCAGCGTTGAAAGGACTAGCGGGATCGACGAGCAGTACTTC
-	-	TRBV5-4	TRBJ2-1	CASSLGGPRNEQFF	TGTGCCAGCAGCTTGGGAGGGCCTAGAAATGAGCAGTTCTTC
-	TRBD2	TRBV28	TRBJ2-2	CASSGGGGELFF	TGTGCCAGCAGTGGCGGGGGCGGGGAGCTGTTTTTT
many	-	TRBV29-1	TRBJ2-1	CSAASGPSYNEQFF	TGCAGCGCCGCGAGCGGACCGAGCTACAATGAGCAGTTCTTC
few	-	TRBV20-1	TRBJ1-1	CSAEPQGYAEAFF	TGCAGTGCTGAGCCACAGGGTTACGCTGAAGCTTTCTTT
many	-	TRBV27	TRBJ2-1	CASSSADSSYNEQFF	TGTGCCAGCAGTTCAGCGGATAGCTCCTACAATGAGCAGTTCTTC
once	-	TRBV9	TRBJ2-6	CASSGMRVAGANVLTF	TGTGCCAGCAGCGGCATGAGGGTGGCTGGGGCCAACGTCCTGACTTTC
-	TRBD1	TRBV28	TRBJ2-7	CASSSGTGEYEQYF	TGTGCCAGCAGTTCCGGGACAGGGGAGTACGAGCAGTACTTC
-	-	TRBV7-2	TRBJ1-1	CASSVQSQNTEAFF	TGTGCCAGCAGCGTACAGAGTCAGAACACTGAAGCTTTCTTT
-	-	TRBV28	TRBJ2-5	CASSSPVGWEEKETQYF	TGTGCCAGCAGTTCTCCCGTTGGGTGGGAGGAGAAGGAGACCCAGTACTTC
-	-	TRBV20-1	TRBJ2-7	CSARSPGPLRYEQYF	TGCAGTGCTAGATCACCGGGACCTTTGAGGTACGAGCAGTACTTC
few	-	TRBV6-2/TRBV6-3	TRBJ2-7	CASSRTRTYEQYF	TGTGCCAGCAGCCGGACACGTACCTACGAGCAGTACTTC
-	-	TRBV7-9	TRBJ1-1	CASSRSQVTTEAFF	TGTGCCAGCAGCCGATCCCAGGTTACCACTGAAGCTTTCTTT
few	-	TRBV6-1	TRBJ1-6	CASSASHSANSPLHF	TGTGCCAGCAGTGCGAGCCACTCTGCCAATTCACCCCTCCACTTT
many	-	TRBV29-1	TRBJ1-1	CSVHNGDEAFF	TGCAGCGTCCATAACGGGGATGAAGCTTTCTTT
-	TRBD1	TRBV5-1	TRBJ2-1	CASSSGQGSYNEQFF	TGCGCCAGCAGCTCCGGACAGGGGTCCTACAATGAGCAGTTCTTC
few	-	TRBV6-2/TRBV6-3	TRBJ1-1	CASSSRLALEAFF	TGTGCCAGCAGTTCGAGATTGGCCCTTGAAGCTTTCTTT
-	-	TRBV20-1	TRBJ2-7	CSAREGKPPHEQYF	TGCAGTGCTAGAGAGGGGAAACCGCCACACGAGCAGTACTTC
-	TRBD1	TRBV5-1	TRBJ1-2	CASRSDSGGAKNYGYTF	TGCGCCAGCAGGTCCGACTCAGGGGGCGCGAAAAACTATGGCTACACCTTC
few	-	TRBV4-3	TRBJ2-1	CASSRDPRTRGEQFF	TGCGCCAGCAGCCGAGACCCCCGAACACGTGGAGAGCAGTTCTTC